What follows describes a single TCR beta chain. The antigen remains undetermined. The data were obtained in a study of T cell responses to AZD1222 COVID-19 vaccine. Turning to the study itself: Pooled in the analysis were second doses at about 4 or about 12 weeks. Findings and caveats of the study: Clonal diversity was possibly underestimated; the donors were predominantly white British and more often female. Repertoire sampling occurred only after the peak T cell response. Nearly half of spike-specific TCRs reportedly target unmutated variant regions.

Method: immunoSEQ multiplex PCR; TCRdb's copy keeps in-frame clones and lacks some. Found here are about 140,000 clones, 70% to 90% of them singletons; the top ten hold 5% to 6.5%. The CDR3 contains 14 residues. Trimming cost V 0 bases and J 5 bases, with 8 bases left between them. Germline V gene sequence: CDR1 ENHRY, CDR2 SYGVKD. This TCR derives from an adult in good health. The chain links TRBV10-3 to TRBJ1-5; no definite D call. Sequenced material: peripheral blood, taken on day 0 of AZD1222 vaccination. CDR3: CAISESAGDQPQHF. The CDR3 DNA reads as TGTGCCATCAGTGAGTCCGCTGGGGATCAGCCCCAGCATTTT.